One sample yielded the 29 T cell receptor beta chains listed below, sequenced in a study of PD-L1 blockade in urothelial cancer. Time point defined: pretreatment peripheral blood. Sequenced by immunoSEQ multiplex PCR; TCRdb stores in-frame clones only, minus some. In the table there are over 45,000 clones, more than 70% of which are singletons. This material consisted of PBMCs, taken around atezolizumab (anti-PD-L1) treatment. All receptors come from a man aged 55-75 years with urothelial cancer.

The chain links TRBV7-2 to TRBJ2-1, with TRBD2 matching 7 bases. Germline CDR1 is SGHTA and CDR2 is FQGNSA. The CDR3 is 15 residues long. V lost 4 bases to trimming and J lost 1 base; unmatched junction nucleotides: 4. The CDR3 DNA is TGTGCCAGCAGCTCGATGGGGGGGTCCTACAATGAGCAGTTCTTC. Translation: CASSSMGGSYNEQFF.

This clone showed up just once. The V and J genes are TRBV25-1 and TRBJ1-2; possibly TRBD1 for D (5 bases). Deletions cut 1 base from V and 2 bases from J, with 17 bases between. Germline V gene data show CDR1 as MGHDK and CDR2 as SYGVNS. The length of the CDR3 is 17 residues. The CDR3 reads CASSELGAKDRNYGYTF. CDR3 DNA: TGTGCCAGCAGTGAATTAGGGGCGAAAGACAGAAACTATGGCTACACCTTC.

Only one count was recorded for this clone. V usage is TRBV7-2 and J usage is TRBJ2-7, with D perhaps matching TRBD1 (6 bases). There are 12 residues in the CDR3. Trimming cost V 3 bases and J 6 bases, with 9 bases left between them. CDR1 is SGHTA, CDR2 FQGNSA, per germline. The CDR3 DNA reads as TGTGCCAGCAGCTTCGACAGGAGCGAGCAGTACTTC. Translated, it gives CASSFDRSEQYF.

The rearrangement links TRBV4-2 to TRBJ2-7, with TRBD2 matching over 8 bases. The CDR3 is 17 residues long. With 5 bases clipped from V and 3 bases from J, the junction kept 15 bases outside the gene matches. Germline assignment: CDR1 LGHNA and CDR2 YNFKEQ. CDR3 loop: CASSLDAGTRGLYEQYF. The DNA for the CDR3 is TGTGCCAGCAGCTTGGATGCCGGGACTAGAGGACTCTACGAGCAGTACTTC.

CDR3 in DNA: TGCGCCAGCAGCCAGGCGGCGACAGGGGAGAACTATGGCTACACCTTC. Translating gives CASSQAATGENYGYTF. The gene calls are TRBV4-1 and TRBJ1-2; 8 bases match TRBD1. This CDR3 has 16 residues. The V gene end was trimmed by 3 bases and the J gene end by 2 bases; junction bases not matched to a gene: 8. Germline V gene sequence: CDR1 MGHRA, CDR2 YSYEKL.

This clone was detected only a few times. This rearrangement joins TRBV7-9 to TRBJ2-5, with D perhaps matching TRBD2 (6 bases). CDR1 is SEHNR and CDR2 is FQNEAQ in the germline V gene (reference sequence). The CDR3 covers 12 residues. Trimming removed 5 bases at V and 5 bases at J, with 9 bases between. CDR3 nucleotide sequence: TGTGCCAGCAGCCCCCGGGAGGAGACCCAGTACTTC. It specifies CASSPREETQYF.

This chain uses TRBV4-1 with TRBJ2-3; no definite D call. CDR3 length: 14 residues. Looked up from germline, CDR1 is MGHRA and CDR2 is YSYEKL. The V end was cut by 3 bases, the J end by 0 bases, with 7 bases between. The CDR3 is CASSQAKSTDTQYF. The DNA of the CDR3 is TGCGCCAGCAGCCAGGCCAAAAGCACAGATACGCAGTATTTT.

This sequence joins TRBV6-6 and TRBJ2-5, with 9 bases identical to TRBD1. Germline values: CDR1 MNHNY, CDR2 SVGAGI (reference sequence). This CDR3 contains 15 residues. The J segment lost 5 bases and the V segment lost 5 bases, leaving 9 bases of the junction unmatched. CDR3 bases: TGTGCCAGCAGTCTCCGGGACAGGGAAGGGGAGACCCAGTACTTC. Translated: CASSLRDREGETQYF.

The chain carries TRBV6-5 and TRBJ2-7; 13 bases are a match to TRBD2. From germline, CDR1 is MNHEY and CDR2 SVGAGI. This CDR3 is 14 amino acids long. V lost 5 bases, J lost 3 bases, and 1 base stayed unmatched. Here the CDR3 reads CASSRTSGSYEQYF. Here the CDR3 DNA reads TGTGCCAGCAGTCGGACTAGCGGGAGCTACGAGCAGTACTTC.

The chain is built from TRBV10-1 and TRBJ2-1, with 8 bases aligning to TRBD2. The CDR3 sequence is 13 residues long. Germline V gene data show CDR1 as WNHNN and CDR2 as SYGVQD (reference sequence). V dropped 4 bases and J dropped 7; count of bases not matched to a gene: 3. The DNA for the CDR3 is TGCGCCAGCAGTGTGGGACTAGGGAATGAGCAGTTCTTC. Protein sequence: CASSVGLGNEQFF.

The CDR3 nucleotides are TGTGCCAGCAGTTTATCGCGCGGGAGGCGGGATGAGCAGTTCTTC. It is translated as CASSLSRGRRDEQFF. The J gene is TRBJ2-1, the V gene TRBV27; TRBD2 matches 8 bases. This CDR3 has 15 residues. V was clipped by 0 bases and J by 8 bases; unmatched bases: 6. Germline V gene data show CDR1 as MNHEY and CDR2 as SMNVEV (reference sequence).

V is TRBV6-5 and J is TRBJ1-5, with 7 bases that match TRBD1. V shed 7 bases, J shed 4 bases, and the junction held 7 bases outside the gene matches. This CDR3 contains 14 residues. CDR1 and CDR2 (germline): MNHEY, SVGAGI. CDR3 region: CASNPQGRNQPQHF. Here the CDR3 DNA reads TGTGCCAGCAATCCACAGGGGCGAAATCAGCCCCAGCATTTT.

The chain carries TRBV5-1 and TRBJ1-2, with 8 bases aligning to TRBD1. J lost 1 base, V lost 5 bases, and 7 bases had no gene match. The length of the CDR3 is 15 residues. The germline V gene has CDR1 SGHRS and CDR2 YFSETQ. The CDR3 nucleotides read TGCGCCAGCAGACAAACAGGGGGGAGTAACTATGGCTACACCTTC. Amino acids: CASRQTGGSNYGYTF.

The V and J genes are TRBV4-1 and TRBJ1-1; a possible D gene is TRBD1 (5 bases). CDR1 is MGHRA and CDR2 is YSYEKL in the germline V gene. The CDR3 is 13 residues long. The V end lost 3 bases, the J end lost 1 base, and 6 bases lay between the germline ends. The CDR3 loop is CASSHRENTEAFF. The CDR3 bases are TGCGCCAGCAGCCACAGGGAGAACACTGAAGCTTTCTTT.

This rearrangement joins TRBV10-3 to TRBJ1-1, with a tentative D call TRBD1 (5 bases). V was pared by 0 bases and J by 3 bases, with 14 bases between. The CDR3 runs to 16 residues. The germline V gene has CDR1 ENHRY and CDR2 SYGVKD. CDR3 residues: CAISESIGAIDTEAFF. The CDR3 coding sequence is TGTGCCATCAGTGAGTCGATAGGGGCTATCGACACTGAAGCTTTCTTT.

The genes are TRBV5-8 and TRBJ1-2; unclear D gene. Trimming removed 2 bases at V and 7 bases at J, with 15 bases between. This CDR3 is built from 14 residues. The germline gives CDR1 SGHTS, CDR2 YDEGEE. Here the CDR3 DNA reads TGTGCCAGCAGCTTTCTGCTCCGGGGAGGTGGCTACACCTTC. Its translation: CASSFLLRGGGYTF.

As for this clone: Different DNA sequences within this sample yield the same CDR3. The V call is TRBV7-9, the J call TRBJ1-3; tentative D call: TRBD1 (6 bases). The CDR3 consists of 15 residues. V lost 1 base to trimming and J lost 4 bases, with 11 bases between them. The V gene's germline CDR1 is SEHNR and CDR2 FQNEAQ (reference sequence). The DNA of the CDR3 is TGTGCCAGCAGCTTAGGGCAGGGGAGCGGAAACACCATATATTTT. Residues: CASSLGQGSGNTIYF.

The V call is TRBV7-3, the J call TRBJ2-1; TRBD1 matches at 7 bases. The CDR3 contains 13 residues. The germline V gene has CDR1 SGHTA and CDR2 FQGTGA. Trimming at V came to 5 bases and at J to 9 bases, leaving 7 bases not matched to a gene. As DNA, the CDR3 is TGTGCCAGCAGCATCGACAGGGTAGGTGAGCAGTTCTTC. Its protein is CASSIDRVGEQFF.

V usage is TRBV2 and J usage is TRBJ1-2; D call uncertain. Germline CDR1 and CDR2: SNHLY and FYNNEI. Trimming left V 2 bases short and J 8 bases short, with 3 bases between. The CDR3 runs 10 residues. CDR3 nucleotides: TGTGCCAGCAGTGAACGGGGCTACACCTTC. Encoded protein: CASSERGYTF.

This chain links TRBV27 with TRBJ1-5; no firm D call. With 2 bases removed from V and 7 bases from J, the gap between germline ends came to 9 bases. CDR1 is MNHEY, CDR2 SMNVEV, per germline (reference sequence). The CDR3 runs 13 residues. CDR3 sequence reads: CASSLEGRQPQHF. The CDR3 DNA follows: TGTGCCAGCAGTTTAGAGGGCCGGCAGCCCCAGCATTTT.

The chain recombines TRBV5-5 with TRBJ2-1; 15 bases map to TRBD2. With V trimmed by 4 bases and J by 7 bases, 6 bases remained unmatched. The CDR3 loop spans 16 amino acids. The V gene's germline CDR1 is SGHKS and CDR2 YYEKEE (reference sequence). CDR3 residues: CASSPGLAGGLNEQFF. The CDR3 DNA reads as TGTGCCAGCAGCCCCGGACTAGCGGGGGGGCTGAATGAGCAGTTCTTC.

V is TRBV7-9 and J is TRBJ2-2, with D possibly being TRBD2 (6 bases). This CDR3 region has 16 residues. From germline, CDR1 is SEHNR and CDR2 FQNEAQ (reference sequence). V was cut by 0 bases and J by 1 base, with 9 bases left in between. The CDR3 protein is CASSLALALNTGELFF. The CDR3 DNA follows: TGTGCCAGCAGCTTAGCACTAGCATTGAACACCGGGGAGCTGTTTTTT.

The genes are TRBV18 and TRBJ1-6, with 8 bases fitting TRBD1. Germline V CDR1 and CDR2: KGHSH, LQKENI. The CDR3 length is 14 residues. V was clipped by 3 bases and J by 6 bases; unmatched bases: 1. CDR3 loop: CASSPTGANSPLHF. The DNA of the CDR3 is TGTGCCAGCTCACCGACAGGGGCTAATTCACCCCTCCACTTT.

This clone has a single count. CDR3 nucleotide sequence: TGCAGCGTTGCCCCCTCAAACAGCCACAATGAGCAGTTCTTC. The encoded protein is CSVAPSNSHNEQFF. The chain combines TRBV29-1 with TRBJ2-1; no definite D call. The CDR3 runs to 14 residues. V gave up 4 bases and J gave up 5 bases, with 15 bases separating them. Germline V gene sequence: CDR1 SQVTM, CDR2 ANQGSEA.

V and J are TRBV25-1 and TRBJ2-3; 13 nucleotides line up with TRBD2. There are 15 residues in the CDR3. V was clipped by 4 bases and J by 4 bases; unmatched bases: 2. From germline, CDR1 is MGHDK and CDR2 SYGVNS. CDR3 nucleotides: TGTGCCAGCAGTGTAACTAGCGGGGGGGCAGATACGCAGTATTTT. It encodes CASSVTSGGADTQYF.

V is TRBV19 and J is TRBJ2-5, with 9 nucleotides matching TRBD1. The CDR3 sequence is 15 residues long. Germline lookup yields CDR1 LNHDA and CDR2 SQIVND (reference sequence). With 4 bases clipped from V and 5 bases from J, the junction kept 8 bases outside the gene matches. This CDR3 is CASSREDRGWETQYF. The CDR3 DNA is TGTGCCAGTAGTAGGGAGGACAGGGGATGGGAGACCCAGTACTTC.

This sequence joins TRBV7-9 and TRBJ2-1; 7 bases line up with TRBD1. The V gene end was trimmed by 8 bases and the J gene end by 6 bases; junction bases not matched to a gene: 4. The CDR3 contains 12 residues. CDR1 is SEHNR, CDR2 FQNEAQ, per germline (reference sequence). In DNA form, the CDR3 reads TGTGCCAGCGGACAGGTTCCCAATGAGCAGTTCTTC. It is translated as CASGQVPNEQFF.

The V gene is TRBV29-1, the J gene TRBJ2-1, with D possibly being TRBD2 (5 bases). This CDR3 is built from 15 residues. In germline, CDR1 is SQVTM, CDR2 ANQGSEA. Between the trimmed V and J ends, which lost 4 bases and 0 bases, there was a span of 13 bases. The CDR3, as DNA: TGCAGCGTTGGGAGCGGAGGCTTCTCCTACAATGAGCAGTTCTTC. Residues: CSVGSGGFSYNEQFF.

The chain links TRBV14 to TRBJ1-2; 10 bases align to TRBD1. This CDR3 spans 15 amino acids. With V trimmed by 1 base and J by 4 bases, 3 bases remained unmatched. Germline assignment: CDR1 SGHDN and CDR2 FVKESK. The CDR3 loop reads CASSQGGTGAYGYTF. The CDR3 DNA is TGTGCCAGCAGCCAAGGTGGGACAGGGGCCTATGGCTACACCTTC.